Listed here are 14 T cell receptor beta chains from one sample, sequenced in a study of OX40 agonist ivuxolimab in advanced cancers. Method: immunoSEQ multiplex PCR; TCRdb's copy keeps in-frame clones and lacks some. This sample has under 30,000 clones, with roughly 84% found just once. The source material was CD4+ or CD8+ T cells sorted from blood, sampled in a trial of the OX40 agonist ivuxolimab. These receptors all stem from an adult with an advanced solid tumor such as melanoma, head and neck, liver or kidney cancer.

The CDR3 nucleotides are TGTGCCATCAGTGAGAAGGGGGCGAGTTCAACCGGGGAGCTGTTTTTT. Its translation: CAISEKGASSTGELFF. V and J are TRBV10-3 and TRBJ2-2; 7 positions agree with TRBD1. The trim removed 2 bases at V and 5 bases at J, leaving 8 bases unmatched. CDR3 size: 16 residues. Looked up from germline, CDR1 is ENHRY and CDR2 is SYGVKD.

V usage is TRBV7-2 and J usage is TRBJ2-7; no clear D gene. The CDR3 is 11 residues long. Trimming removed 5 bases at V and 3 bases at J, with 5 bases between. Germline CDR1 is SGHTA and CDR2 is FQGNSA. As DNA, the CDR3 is TGTGCCAGCAGCGTGAACTACGAGCAGTACTTC. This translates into CASSVNYEQYF.

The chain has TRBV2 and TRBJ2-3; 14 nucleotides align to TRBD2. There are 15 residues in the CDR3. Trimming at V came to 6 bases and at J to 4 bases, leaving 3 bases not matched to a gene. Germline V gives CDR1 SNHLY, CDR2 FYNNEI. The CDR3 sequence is CASSLTSGGADTQYF. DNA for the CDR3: TGTGCCAGCAGCTTGACTAGCGGGGGGGCAGATACGCAGTATTTT.

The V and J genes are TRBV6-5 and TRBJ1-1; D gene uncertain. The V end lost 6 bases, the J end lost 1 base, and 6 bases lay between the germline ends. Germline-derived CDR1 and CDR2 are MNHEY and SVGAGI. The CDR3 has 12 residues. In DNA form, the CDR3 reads TGTGCCAGCAGGAGACCGAACACTGAAGCTTTCTTT. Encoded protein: CASRRPNTEAFF.

The CDR3 sequence: CASSYAISGNTIYF. Written as DNA, the CDR3 is TGTGCCAGCAGTTATGCGATCTCTGGAAACACCATATATTTT. The chain employs TRBV6-5 and TRBJ1-3; D unclear. V dropped 3 bases and J dropped 0 bases, with 6 bases sitting between them. CDR1 and CDR2 from the germline V gene are MNHEY and SVGAGI. CDR3 length: 14 residues.

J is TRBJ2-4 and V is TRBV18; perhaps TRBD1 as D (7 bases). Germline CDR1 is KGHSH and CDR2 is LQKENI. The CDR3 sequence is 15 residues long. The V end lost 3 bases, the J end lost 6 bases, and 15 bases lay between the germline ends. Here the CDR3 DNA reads TGTGCCAGCTCACCGACGACAGGGCGGGGAAACATTCAGTACTTC. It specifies CASSPTTGRGNIQYF.

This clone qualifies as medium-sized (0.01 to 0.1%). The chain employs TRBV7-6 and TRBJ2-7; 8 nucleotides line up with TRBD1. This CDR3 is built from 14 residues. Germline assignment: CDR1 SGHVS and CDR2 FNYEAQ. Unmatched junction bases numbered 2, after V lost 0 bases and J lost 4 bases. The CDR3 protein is CASSLATGDYEQYF. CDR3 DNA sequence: TGTGCCAGCAGCTTAGCGACAGGGGATTACGAGCAGTACTTC.

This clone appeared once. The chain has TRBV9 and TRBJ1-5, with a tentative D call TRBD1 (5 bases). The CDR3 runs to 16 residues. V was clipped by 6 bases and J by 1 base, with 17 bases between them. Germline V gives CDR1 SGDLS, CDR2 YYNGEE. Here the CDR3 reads CASTKGVGESNQPQHF. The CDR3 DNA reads TGTGCCAGCACCAAAGGGGTAGGGGAAAGCAATCAGCCCCAGCATTTT.

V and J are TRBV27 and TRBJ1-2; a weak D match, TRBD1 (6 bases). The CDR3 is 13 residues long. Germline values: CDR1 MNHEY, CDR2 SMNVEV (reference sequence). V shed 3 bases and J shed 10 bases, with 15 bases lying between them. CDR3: CASSFGQRGDYTF. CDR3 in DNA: TGTGCCAGCAGTTTTGGACAGAGGGGGGACTACACCTTC.

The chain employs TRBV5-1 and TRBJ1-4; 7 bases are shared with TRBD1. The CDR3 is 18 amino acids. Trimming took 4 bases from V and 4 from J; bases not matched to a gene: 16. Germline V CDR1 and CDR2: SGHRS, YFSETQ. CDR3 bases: TGCGCCAGCAGCCTGAGTGCCCTATACGGGACAGTTAATGAAAAACTGTTTTTT. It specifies CASSLSALYGTVNEKLFF.

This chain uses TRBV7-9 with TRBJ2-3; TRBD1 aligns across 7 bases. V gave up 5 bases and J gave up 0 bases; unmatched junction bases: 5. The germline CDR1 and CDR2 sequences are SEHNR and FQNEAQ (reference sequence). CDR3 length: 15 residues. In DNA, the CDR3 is TGTGCCAGCAGCCCTCCGGGACAGAGCACAGATACGCAGTATTTT. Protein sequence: CASSPPGQSTDTQYF.

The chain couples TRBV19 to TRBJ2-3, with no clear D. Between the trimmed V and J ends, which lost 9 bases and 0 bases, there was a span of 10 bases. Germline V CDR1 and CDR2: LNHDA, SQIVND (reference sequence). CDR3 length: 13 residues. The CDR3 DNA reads TGTGCCAGCTCCTTAACCAGCACAGATACGCAGTATTTT. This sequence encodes CASSLTSTDTQYF.

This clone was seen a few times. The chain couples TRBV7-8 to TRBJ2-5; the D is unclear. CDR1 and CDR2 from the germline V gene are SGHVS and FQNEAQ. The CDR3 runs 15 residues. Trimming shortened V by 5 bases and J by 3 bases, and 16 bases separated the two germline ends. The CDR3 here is CASSVFPMGKETQYF. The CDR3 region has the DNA TGTGCCAGCAGCGTCTTCCCCATGGGCAAAGAGACCCAGTACTTC.

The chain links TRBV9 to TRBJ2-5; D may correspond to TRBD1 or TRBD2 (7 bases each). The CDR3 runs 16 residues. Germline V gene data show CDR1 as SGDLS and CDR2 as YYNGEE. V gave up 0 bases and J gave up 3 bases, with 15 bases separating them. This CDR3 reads CASSVAWQGGEETQYF. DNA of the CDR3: TGTGCCAGCAGCGTAGCTTGGCAGGGGGGGGAAGAGACCCAGTACTTC.